This is a list of T cell receptor beta chains from one sample in a study of brain T cells in children with intractable seizures. Only in-frame clones appear in the TCRdb table, and some are missing; sequencing was by immunoSEQ multiplex PCR. The sample has roughly 80,000 clones, about 90% seen once. The sequencing here drew on peripheral blood, taken at surgery. The source of these receptors is a girl aged 2 to 9 with Rasmussen encephalitis and intractable seizures. Each CDR3 is given with its conserved first and last residue. The D gene is left open where the match is weak. For some rows the clone size is stated as once, few or many, or as a class when expanded; others skip it.

J gene | V gene | D gene | clone size | CDR3 protein | CDR3 DNA
TRBJ2-7 | TRBV29-1 | NA | NA | CSVGTSYEQYF | TGCAGCGTCGGGACAAGCTACGAGCAGTACTTC
TRBJ1-3 | TRBV2 | TRBD1 | NA | CASSGVLTGGSGNTIYF | TGTGCCAGCAGTGGGGTATTGACAGGGGGCTCTGGAAACACCATATATTTT
TRBJ2-3 | TRBV11-2 | NA | NA | CASSLESTDTQYF | TGTGCCAGCAGCTTAGAGAGCACAGATACGCAGTATTTT
TRBJ2-3 | TRBV5-5 | NA | once | CASSLVVGVSTDTQYF | TGTGCCAGCAGCTTGGTAGTGGGGGTTAGCACAGATACGCAGTATTTT
TRBJ2-5 | TRBV11-2 | NA | once | CASSLDFRTGSQETQYF | TGTGCCAGCAGCTTAGATTTTCGCACAGGGTCCCAAGAGACCCAGTACTTC
TRBJ1-1 | TRBV29-1 | NA | NA | CSVTVNTEAFF | TGCAGCGTTACAGTGAACACTGAAGCTTTCTTT
TRBJ2-7 | TRBV3-1/TRBV3-2 | TRBD1 | NA | CASSQGTGKSEQYF | TGTGCCAGCAGCCAGGGGACAGGGAAGAGCGAGCAGTACTTC
TRBJ2-3 | TRBV6-2/TRBV6-3 | NA | NA | CASSYSSQGGGDTQYF | TGTGCCAGCAGTTACTCTTCACAGGGAGGGGGAGATACGCAGTATTTT
TRBJ2-1 | TRBV5-5 | NA | NA | CASSFLGSTTYNEQFF | TGTGCCAGCAGCTTCTTGGGCTCAACAACCTACAATGAGCAGTTCTTC
TRBJ2-2 | TRBV24-1 | TRBD1 | NA | CATSTSGTGNAGELFF | TGTGCCACCAGTACTTCCGGGACAGGCAATGCCGGGGAGCTGTTTTTT
TRBJ2-7 | TRBV6-5 | NA | NA | CASARDGYYEQYF | TGTGCCAGCGCTCGAGACGGTTACTACGAGCAGTACTTC
TRBJ2-3 | TRBV5-5 | TRBD1 | NA | CASSSRQGTDTQYF | TGTGCCAGCAGCTCACGACAGGGAACAGATACGCAGTATTTT
TRBJ2-2 | TRBV19 | NA | NA | CASSRQEVNTGELFF | TGTGCCAGTAGTCGACAGGAGGTTAACACCGGGGAGCTGTTTTTT
TRBJ2-5 | TRBV2 | NA | NA | CASSPSLGQETQYF | TGTGCCAGCAGTCCCTCACTAGGACAAGAGACCCAGTACTTC
TRBJ1-1 | TRBV20-1 | NA | NA | CSATVNTEAFF | TGCAGTGCCACAGTGAACACTGAAGCTTTCTTT
TRBJ2-3 | TRBV20-1 | TRBD2 | NA | CSASLLAVADTQYF | TGCAGTGCTAGTTTACTAGCGGTAGCAGATACGCAGTATTTT
TRBJ1-4 | TRBV7-4 | NA | NA | CASSPCGGGGGVEKLFF | TGTGCCAGCAGCCCCTGTGGGGGGGGCGGTGGGGTTGAAAAACTGTTTTTT
TRBJ2-2 | TRBV28 | TRBD2 | NA | CASTSGSGIPGELFF | TGTGCCAGCACCTCGGGTAGCGGGATCCCCGGGGAGCTGTTTTTT
TRBJ1-3 | TRBV5-6 | NA | few | CASSPMHGNTIYF | TGTGCCAGCAGCCCAATGCACGGAAACACCATATATTTT
TRBJ1-1 | TRBV7-6 | NA | NA | CASSRNPSLNTEAFF | TGTGCCAGCAGCCGTAACCCCTCGTTAAACACTGAAGCTTTCTTT
TRBJ1-5 | TRBV4-1 | NA | few | CASSQEGGRVNQPQHF | TGCGCCAGCAGCCAAGAGGGGGGGCGGGTAAATCAGCCCCAGCATTTT
TRBJ2-5 | TRBV28 | NA | once | CASSQLQRGETQYF | TGTGCCAGCAGCCAACTACAACGGGGAGAGACCCAGTACTTC
TRBJ1-5 | TRBV3-1/TRBV3-2 | NA | NA | CASSQGQFNQPQHF | TGTGCCAGCAGCCAAGGTCAGTTCAATCAGCCCCAGCATTTT
TRBJ1-1 | TRBV6-1 | NA | NA | CASSEVVTLNTEAFF | TGTGCCAGCAGTGAAGTGGTCACATTGAACACTGAAGCTTTCTTT
TRBJ2-1 | TRBV25-1 | NA | NA | CASSDYGGANNEQFF | TGTGCCAGCAGTGACTACGGAGGGGCTAACAATGAGCAGTTCTTC
TRBJ2-5 | TRBV7-9 | TRBD2 | once | CASRPGLAEETQYF | TGTGCCAGCAGGCCTGGACTAGCGGAAGAGACCCAGTACTTC
TRBJ1-5 | TRBV6-1 | TRBD1 | NA | CASSEQGGGQPQHF | TGTGCCAGCAGTGAACAAGGGGGCGGACAGCCCCAGCATTTT
TRBJ2-1 | TRBV6-5 | NA | NA | CASSRTAYNEQFF | TGTGCCAGCAGTCGGACAGCCTACAATGAGCAGTTCTTC
TRBJ2-1 | TRBV11-2 | NA | NA | CASSLGVGGGYNEQFF | TGTGCCAGCAGCTTAGGAGTCGGGGGTGGGTACAATGAGCAGTTCTTC
TRBJ1-4 | TRBV4-1 | TRBD1 | NA | CASRTQGANEKLFF | TGCGCCAGCAGGACTCAGGGGGCAAATGAAAAACTGTTTTTT
TRBJ2-2 | TRBV5-1 | TRBD2 | NA | CASRTLAGVDTGELFF | TGCGCCAGCAGAACACTAGCGGGAGTAGATACCGGGGAGCTGTTTTTT
TRBJ2-2 | TRBV5-5 | NA | NA | CASSLLAGGQGTGELFF | TGTGCCAGCAGCTTGTTGGCGGGGGGACAGGGCACCGGGGAGCTGTTTTTT
TRBJ2-7 | TRBV27 | TRBD1 | NA | CASSQSGTGTEQYF | TGTGCCAGCAGTCAATCCGGGACAGGGACCGAGCAGTACTTC
TRBJ1-3 | TRBV6-5 | TRBD1 | NA | CASSVGQLSGNTIYF | TGTGCCAGCAGCGTGGGACAGCTCTCTGGAAACACCATATATTTT
TRBJ2-2 | TRBV6-5 | NA | NA | CASSWRGGELFF | TGTGCCAGCAGTTGGCGGGGCGGGGAGCTGTTTTTT
TRBJ2-7 | TRBV5-6 | TRBD2 | few | CASSSERGGLYEQYF | TGTGCCAGCAGCTCTGAGCGGGGGGGCCTCTACGAGCAGTACTTC
TRBJ2-1 | TRBV11-3 | NA | NA | CASINTIGRSPYNEQFF | TGTGCCAGCATCAATACCATCGGGCGGTCCCCGTACAATGAGCAGTTCTTC
TRBJ2-2 | TRBV30 | NA | NA | CAWSEGYPGELFF | TGTGCCTGGAGTGAAGGGTACCCCGGGGAGCTGTTTTTT
TRBJ1-2 | TRBV6-5 | NA | NA | CATRFGYGYTF | TGTGCCACCCGTTTCGGCTATGGCTACACCTTC
TRBJ2-2 | TRBV7-3 | TRBD2 | NA | CASSFEGGRVDGELFF | TGTGCCAGCAGCTTTGAAGGCGGGAGGGTCGACGGGGAGCTGTTTTTT
TRBJ1-1 | TRBV6-5 | NA | NA | CASSYSIGTKAFF | TGTGCCAGCAGTTACTCGATCGGGACAAAAGCTTTCTTT
TRBJ2-7 | TRBV2 | NA | NA | CANTGGGRSYEQYF | TGTGCCAACACCGGTGGGGGGCGGTCCTACGAGCAGTACTTC
TRBJ2-1 | TRBV19 | NA | NA | CASSSGPRFNEQFF | TGTGCCAGTAGTTCCGGGCCCCGGTTCAATGAGCAGTTCTTC
TRBJ2-6 | TRBV7-3 | NA | NA | CASSSTGAGANVLTF | TGTGCCAGCAGCTCGACAGGAGCTGGGGCCAACGTCCTGACTTTC
TRBJ1-3 | TRBV9 | NA | NA | CASSLVGGASGNTIYF | TGTGCCAGCAGCTTAGTCGGGGGTGCCTCTGGAAACACCATATATTTT
TRBJ1-1 | TRBV11-2 | TRBD1 | NA | CASTPFPDRGYTEAFF | TGTGCCAGCACCCCGTTTCCCGACAGGGGGTACACTGAAGCTTTCTTT
TRBJ1-2 | TRBV30 | NA | NA | CAWGTGKWNYGYTF | TGTGCCTGGGGTACAGGGAAATGGAACTATGGCTACACCTTC
TRBJ2-1 | TRBV6-5 | NA | NA | CASSYSPVLSNEQFF | TGTGCCAGCAGTTACTCACCAGTCCTTAGCAATGAGCAGTTCTTC
TRBJ1-1 | TRBV3-1/TRBV3-2 | TRBD1 | NA | CASSQFANRGREAFF | TGTGCCAGCAGCCAATTCGCCAACAGGGGGCGTGAAGCTTTCTTT
TRBJ1-1 | TRBV6-1 | NA | NA | CASSEDPGTEAFF | TGTGCCAGCAGTGAAGACCCTGGGACTGAAGCTTTCTTT
TRBJ1-6 | TRBV9 | TRBD1 | NA | CASSVATGSNSPLHF | TGTGCCAGCAGCGTAGCGACAGGGTCGAATTCACCCCTCCACTTT
TRBJ2-1 | TRBV6-2/TRBV6-3 | NA | NA | CASSYSPVVYNEQFF | TGTGCCAGCAGTTATTCCCCCGTAGTCTACAATGAGCAGTTCTTC
TRBJ1-2 | TRBV4-1 | NA | NA | CASSQGSASFYGYTF | TGCGCCAGCAGCCAAGGGTCGGCGTCCTTCTATGGCTACACCTTC
TRBJ1-1 | TRBV10-1 | NA | NA | CASTNRAKGPEAFF | TGCGCCAGCACTAACCGGGCCAAGGGACCTGAAGCTTTCTTT
TRBJ1-2 | TRBV12-3/TRBV12-4 | NA | NA | CASSLGAEGYTF | TGTGCCAGCAGTTTGGGGGCTGAGGGCTACACCTTC
TRBJ2-1 | TRBV2 | TRBD2 | NA | CASSTASGEYEQFF | TGTGCCAGCAGTACGGCTAGCGGGGAGTATGAGCAGTTCTTC
TRBJ2-4 | TRBV18 | TRBD2 | NA | CASSPFSGTSGTKNIQYF | TGTGCCAGCTCACCATTCTCCGGGACTAGCGGGACCAAAAACATTCAGTACTTC